A single T cell receptor beta chain is shown here with its context. What it binds is unknown. Data came from immunoSEQ multiplex PCR; TCRdb stores just in-frame clones and leaves some out. This sample has approximately 22,000 clones, with over 75% found just once. This sample was included in a study of CD4 T cell repertoires in COVID-19. For the study at large: CFSE-low cells expanded 10 days with IL-2, then restimulated with other coronavirus spikes.

These memory T cells were uncultured and sequenced directly after ex vivo isolation. Study conclusions and caveats: Some SARS-CoV-2 clonotypes, between about 6.5 and 26%, recurred in SARS-CoV and/or HKU1 cultures. Several top expanded SARS-CoV-2-reactive clonotypes were shared by two or three memory subsets.

The CDR3 length is 15 residues. V lost 5 bases and J lost 2, with 13 bases in between. Germline V gene sequence: CDR1 MDHEN, CDR2 SYDVKM. The genes are TRBV28 and TRBJ1-5; no firm D call. The clonotype originates from a human donor who had COVID-19. This specimen consisted of central memory CD4+ T cells from blood, obtained before the COVID-19 pandemic. The CDR3 loop is CASSLFREGNQPQHF. CDR3 DNA sequence: TGTGCCAGCAGTCTTTTTAGGGAGGGCAATCAGCCCCAGCATTTT. Based on the CDR3 plus reference TRBV28 and TRBJ1-5, the full variable domain is DVKVTQSSRYLVKRTGEKVFLECVQDMDHENMFWYRQDPGLGLRLIYFSYDVKMKEKGDIPEGYSVSREKKERFSLILESASTNQTSMYLCASSLFREGNQPQHFGDGTRLSIL.